This record concerns one T cell receptor (beta chain) sequence. The antigen remains undetermined. Researchers ran the PCR with 60 Vbeta and 13 Jbeta primers. TCRdb keeps only in-frame clones here, not all; method: immunoSEQ multiplex PCR. This table has some 120,000 clones, approximately 87% appearing once. This entry is derived from a study of cytomegalovirus exposure and HLA in healthy donors. General observations from the study: In a later analysis, CMV-associated beta chains were mostly HLA-associated, it appeared. Most of the TCR beta V segments (in an earlier analysis) were productive either about 87% or about 30% of the time. No immune exposure information besides CMV serostatus was available.

In germline, CDR1 is MGHRA, CDR2 YSYEKL. The CDR3 runs 14 residues. V lost 2 bases, J lost 5 bases, and 10 bases lay in between. Sequenced: PBMCs. The J gene is TRBJ1-5, the V gene TRBV4-1; D uncertain. This receptor was taken from a man between 18 and 35 years old in good health and CMV-seropositive. CDR3 DNA sequence: TGCGCCAGCAGCCAACAAGAGGGATATCAGCCCCAGCATTTT. It specifies CASSQQEGYQPQHF.